These 10 T cell receptor beta chains originate from one sample sequenced in a study of CXCR3-negative and CXCR3-positive naive CD8 T cells. Antigens for these TCRs are unknown. Study-wide results and limits: More hydrophobic TRB CDR3s occurred in CXCR3-positive than in CXCR3-negative naive cells.

The TRB libraries of cDNA were built by UMI-labeled 5' RACE. TCRdb reprocessed the 5' RACE reads, with one entry per CDR3 protein and no DNA. The specimen's table records around 150,000 distinct CDR3 sequences. The material sequenced was naive CXCR3+ CD8+ T cells from blood. Subset defined: CD45RO-CCR7+CD27+CD95- naive CD8+ T cells expressing CXCR3 (TNR3+). These receptors all stem from a human donor in good health. Some clones in this sample may be carry-over from other donors' samples.

This chain uses TRBV19 with TRBJ1-1; with no DNA, the TCRdb D assignment of TRBD1 cannot be verified. Germline CDR1 reads LNHDA; CDR2 reads SQIVND (reference sequence). This CDR3 is built from 15 residues. The chain's CDR3 is CASSMTGTGYTEAFF.

This chain connects TRBV4-2 to TRBJ2-1; the TCRdb D gene call, TRBD1, has no DNA to confirm it. Germline V CDR1 and CDR2: LGHNA, YNFKEQ. CDR3 size: 16 residues. The CDR3 region is CASSQDSSGTYNEQFF.

The rearrangement links TRBV29-1 to TRBJ2-6. Germline lookup yields CDR1 SQVTM and CDR2 ANQGSEA. The CDR3 totals 13 residues. The CDR3 is CSVVTIGANVLTF.

The genes are TRBV29-1 and TRBJ1-2. Germline V gene lookup returns CDR1 SQVTM and CDR2 ANQGSEA. CDR3 length: 11 amino acids. CDR3 loop: CSVDKGYGYTF.

This chain joins TRBV7-9 and TRBJ2-5. The CDR3 is 14 residues long. Germline assignment: CDR1 SEHNR and CDR2 FQNEAQ (reference sequence). CDR3 in amino acids: CASTFPGLEETQYF.

The chain uses TRBV9 and TRBJ1-2; TCRdb's D call, TRBD1, is unchecked because there is no DNA. This CDR3 spans 15 amino acids. Germline V gene sequence: CDR1 SGDLS, CDR2 YYNGEE. The CDR3 protein is CASSVEQQGSDGYTF.

The genes are TRBV9 and TRBJ1-1. Germline V gives CDR1 SGDLS, CDR2 YYNGEE. The CDR3 totals 13 residues. The CDR3 here is CASSAGTYTEAFF. The complete variable domain, with remaining parts taken from reference TRBV9 and TRBJ1-1, reads DSGVTQTPKHLITATGQRVTLRCSPRSGDLSVYWYQQSLDQGLQFLIQYYNGEERAKGNILERFSAQQFPDLHSELNLSSLELGDSALYFCASSAGTYTEAFFGQGTRLTVV.

The chain links TRBV6-6 to TRBJ1-2; absent DNA, TCRdb's TRBD1 call cannot be checked. The CDR3 contains 13 residues. Germline CDR1 and CDR2: MNHNY and SVGAGI (reference sequence). CDR3 sequence reads: CATVGTAHYGYTF.

The chain combines TRBV28 with TRBJ2-3; the TCRdb call, TRBD1, lacks DNA for checking. The germline CDR1 and CDR2 sequences are MDHEN and SYDVKM. The CDR3 covers 14 residues. CDR3 protein: CATLHGTNTDTQYF. The whole variable domain, filled in from reference TRBV28 and TRBJ2-3, reads DVKVTQSSRYLVKRTGEKVFLECVQDMDHENMFWYRQDPGLGLRLIYFSYDVKMKEKGDIPEGYSVSREKKERFSLILESASTNQTSMYLCATLHGTNTDTQYFGPGTRLTVL.

The chain has TRBV24-1 and TRBJ2-2; TCRdb returns TRBD1, unconfirmable since there is no DNA. The CDR3 loop spans 14 amino acids. Looked up from germline, CDR1 is KGHDR and CDR2 is SFDVKD. CDR3 region: CATSDTPGAGELFF.